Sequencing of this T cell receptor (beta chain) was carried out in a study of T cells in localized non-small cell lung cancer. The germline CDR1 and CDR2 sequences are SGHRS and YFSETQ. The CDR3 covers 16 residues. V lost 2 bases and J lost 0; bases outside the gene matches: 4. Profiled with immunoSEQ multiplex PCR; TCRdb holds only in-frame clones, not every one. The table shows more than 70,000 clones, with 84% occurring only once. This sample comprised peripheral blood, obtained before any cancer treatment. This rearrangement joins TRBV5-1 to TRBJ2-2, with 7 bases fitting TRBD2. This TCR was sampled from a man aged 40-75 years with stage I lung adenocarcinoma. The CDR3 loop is CASSLRLAANTGELFF. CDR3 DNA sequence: TGCGCCAGCAGCTTAAGGCTAGCGGCGAACACCGGGGAGCTGTTTTTT.